The present entry profiles one TCR beta chain with its context. Its matching antigen is unknown. CDR3 length equals 17 residues. With 1 base removed from V and 4 bases from J, the gap between germline ends came to 19 bases. Germline CDR1 reads MDHEN; CDR2 reads SYDVKM. PCR employed 60 Vbeta and 13 Jbeta primers. The method was immunoSEQ multiplex PCR; TCRdb's version includes in-frame clones alone and lacks a portion of them. Here the sample spans approximately 170,000 clones, around 68% being singletons. These data originate in a study of cytomegalovirus exposure and HLA in healthy donors. Study outcomes and limitations: CMV serostatus was the sole immune exposure information available. Across all donors, roughly uniform sequencing depth was an assumption of the presence/absence analyses. Rarity marked most TCR sequences, yet some public TCRs occurred in many donors. Based on reports, TCR beta sequences accurately predicted HLA-A and HLA-B alleles for most subjects.

The chain combines TRBV28 with TRBJ1-2; D is perhaps TRBD1 (6 bases). The TCR originated in a man aged 50-59 years in good health and CMV-seronegative. Sequenced input: PBMCs. The CDR3 sequence is CASSLLSRGQSPYGYTF. The CDR3 DNA follows: TGTGCCAGCAGTTTATTGAGCAGGGGCCAATCCCCCTATGGCTACACCTTC.